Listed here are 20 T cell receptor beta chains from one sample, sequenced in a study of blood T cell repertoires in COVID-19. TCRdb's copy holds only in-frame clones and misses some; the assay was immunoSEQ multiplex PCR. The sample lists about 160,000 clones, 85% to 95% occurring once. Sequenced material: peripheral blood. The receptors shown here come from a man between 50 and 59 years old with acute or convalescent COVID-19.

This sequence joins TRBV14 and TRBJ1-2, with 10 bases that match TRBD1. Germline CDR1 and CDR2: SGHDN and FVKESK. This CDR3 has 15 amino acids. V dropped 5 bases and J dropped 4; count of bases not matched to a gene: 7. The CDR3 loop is CASSDPGQGFYGYTF. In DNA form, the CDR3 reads TGTGCCAGCAGCGACCCGGGACAGGGGTTCTATGGCTACACCTTC.

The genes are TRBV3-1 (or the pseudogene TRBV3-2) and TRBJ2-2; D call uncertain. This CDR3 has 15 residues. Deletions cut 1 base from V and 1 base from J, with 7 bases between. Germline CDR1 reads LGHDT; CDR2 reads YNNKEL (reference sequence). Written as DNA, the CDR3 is TGTGCCAGCAGCCAAGGTCTAGGGAACACCGGGGAGCTGTTTTTT. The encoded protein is CASSQGLGNTGELFF.

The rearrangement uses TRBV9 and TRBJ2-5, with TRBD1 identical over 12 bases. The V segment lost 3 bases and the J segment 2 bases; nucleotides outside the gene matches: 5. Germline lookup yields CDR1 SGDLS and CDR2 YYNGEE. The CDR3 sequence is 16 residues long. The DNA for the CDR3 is TGTGCCAGCAGCGGCCGGGACAGGGGGCGGCAAGAGACCCAGTACTTC. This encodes CASSGRDRGRQETQYF.

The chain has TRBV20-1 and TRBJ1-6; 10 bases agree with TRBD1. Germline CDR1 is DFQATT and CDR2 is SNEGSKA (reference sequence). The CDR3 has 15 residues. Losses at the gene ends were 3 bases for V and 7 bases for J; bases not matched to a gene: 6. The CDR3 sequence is CSASDRGQRNSPLHF. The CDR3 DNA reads TGCAGTGCTAGTGACAGGGGGCAGAGGAATTCACCCCTCCACTTT.

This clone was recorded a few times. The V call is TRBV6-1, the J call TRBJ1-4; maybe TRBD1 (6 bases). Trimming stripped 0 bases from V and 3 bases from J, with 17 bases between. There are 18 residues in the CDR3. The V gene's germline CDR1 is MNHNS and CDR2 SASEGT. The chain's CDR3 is CASSEALRGGAANEKLFF. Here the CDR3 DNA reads TGTGCCAGCAGTGAAGCGCTTCGTGGGGGGGCGGCTAATGAAAAACTGTTTTTT.

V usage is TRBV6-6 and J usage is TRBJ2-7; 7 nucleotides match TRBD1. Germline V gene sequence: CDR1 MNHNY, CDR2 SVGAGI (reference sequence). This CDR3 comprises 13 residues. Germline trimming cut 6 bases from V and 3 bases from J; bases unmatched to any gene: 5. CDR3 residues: CASRTTGNYEQYV. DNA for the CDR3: TGTGCCAGCAGAACGACAGGGAACTACGAGCAGTACGTC.

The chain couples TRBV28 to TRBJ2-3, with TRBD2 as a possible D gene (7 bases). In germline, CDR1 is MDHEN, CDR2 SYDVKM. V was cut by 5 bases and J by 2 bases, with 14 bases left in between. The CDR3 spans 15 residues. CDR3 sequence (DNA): TGTGCCAGCAGTCTGCGGGGGCCGCTCACAGATACGCAGTATTTT. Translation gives CASSLRGPLTDTQYF.

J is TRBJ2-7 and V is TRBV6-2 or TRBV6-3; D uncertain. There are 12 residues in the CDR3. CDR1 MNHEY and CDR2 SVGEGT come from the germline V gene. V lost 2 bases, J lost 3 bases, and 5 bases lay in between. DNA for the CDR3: TGTGCCAGCAGTTACAATCGCTACGAGCAGTACGTC. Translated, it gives CASSYNRYEQYV.

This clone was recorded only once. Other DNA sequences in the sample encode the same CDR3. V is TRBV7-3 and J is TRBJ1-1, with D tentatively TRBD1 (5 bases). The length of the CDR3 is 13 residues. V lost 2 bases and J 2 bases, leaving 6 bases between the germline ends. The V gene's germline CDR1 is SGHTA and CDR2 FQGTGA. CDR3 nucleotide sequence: TGTGCCAGCAGCTTAGACAGAAACACTGAAGCTTTCTTT. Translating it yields CASSLDRNTEAFF.

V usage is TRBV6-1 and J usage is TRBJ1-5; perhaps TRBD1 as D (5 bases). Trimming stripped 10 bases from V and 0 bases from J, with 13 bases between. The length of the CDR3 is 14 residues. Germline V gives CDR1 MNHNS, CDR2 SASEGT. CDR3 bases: TGTGCCACCGGCCAGGGAAATAGCAATCAGCCCCAGCATTTT. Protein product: CATGQGNSNQPQHF.

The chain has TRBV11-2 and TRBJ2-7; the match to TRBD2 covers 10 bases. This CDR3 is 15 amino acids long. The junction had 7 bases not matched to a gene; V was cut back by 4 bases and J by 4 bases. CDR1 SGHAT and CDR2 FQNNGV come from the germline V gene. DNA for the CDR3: TGTGCCAGCAGCTATACTAGCGGGGCGTCGTACGAGCAGTACTTC. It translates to CASSYTSGASYEQYF.

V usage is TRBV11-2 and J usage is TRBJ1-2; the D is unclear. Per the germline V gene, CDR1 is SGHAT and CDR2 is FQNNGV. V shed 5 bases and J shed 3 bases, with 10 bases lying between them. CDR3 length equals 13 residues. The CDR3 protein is CASSKRRDYGYTF. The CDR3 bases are TGTGCCAGCAGCAAACGGAGGGACTATGGCTACACCTTC.

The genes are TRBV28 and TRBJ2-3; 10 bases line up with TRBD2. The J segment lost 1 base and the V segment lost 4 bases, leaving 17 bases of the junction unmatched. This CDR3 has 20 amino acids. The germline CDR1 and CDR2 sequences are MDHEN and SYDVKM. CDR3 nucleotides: TGTGCCAGCAGTTCAGGGGGGGTAGCCAAACTAGCGGGACGCACAGATACGCAGTATTTT. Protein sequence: CASSSGGVAKLAGRTDTQYF.

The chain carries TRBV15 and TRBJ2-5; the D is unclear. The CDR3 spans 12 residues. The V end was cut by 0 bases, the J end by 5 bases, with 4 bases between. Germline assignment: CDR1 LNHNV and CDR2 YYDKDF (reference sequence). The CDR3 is CATSRDLETQYF. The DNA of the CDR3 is TGTGCCACCAGCAGAGATCTGGAGACCCAGTACTTC.

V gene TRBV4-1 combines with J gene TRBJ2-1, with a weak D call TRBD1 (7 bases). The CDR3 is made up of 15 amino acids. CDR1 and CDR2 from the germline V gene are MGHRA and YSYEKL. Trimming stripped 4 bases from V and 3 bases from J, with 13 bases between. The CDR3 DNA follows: TGCGCCAGCAGCCCCGGGACAGCGGGCTACAATGAGCAGTTCTTC. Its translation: CASSPGTAGYNEQFF.

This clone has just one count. CDR3 sequence: CASSLAGVTSNQPQHF. The CDR3 DNA is TGTGCCAGCAGCTTAGCAGGGGTGACGAGCAATCAGCCCCAGCATTTT. This chain uses TRBV7-2 with TRBJ1-5; D possibly corresponds to TRBD1 (5 bases). The V end was cut by 0 bases, the J end by 1 base, with 10 bases between. In germline, CDR1 is SGHTA, CDR2 FQGNSA. The CDR3 contains 16 residues.

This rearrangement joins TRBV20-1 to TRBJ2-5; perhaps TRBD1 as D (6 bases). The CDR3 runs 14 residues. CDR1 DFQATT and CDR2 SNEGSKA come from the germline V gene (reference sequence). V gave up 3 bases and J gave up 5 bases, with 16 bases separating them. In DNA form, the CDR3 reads TGCAGTGCTAGTATTGGGACACCTCCGGAGACCCAGTACTTC. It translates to CSASIGTPPETQYF.

The CDR3 DNA is TGTGCCAGCAGTGAAAGGGAGATCGGCAATCAGCCCCAGCATTTT. It yields the protein CASSEREIGNQPQHF. The rearrangement joins TRBV2 to TRBJ1-5, with D hard to call. V shed 2 bases and J shed 2 bases, with 10 bases lying between them. CDR1 is SNHLY, CDR2 FYNNEI, per germline. This CDR3 is 15 amino acids long.

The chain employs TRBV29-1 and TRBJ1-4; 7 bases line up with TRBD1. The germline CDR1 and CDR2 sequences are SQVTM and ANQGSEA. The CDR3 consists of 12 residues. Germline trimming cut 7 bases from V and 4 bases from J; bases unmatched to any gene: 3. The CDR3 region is CSAGQINEKLFF. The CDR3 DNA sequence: TGCAGCGCGGGACAGATTAATGAAAAACTGTTTTTT. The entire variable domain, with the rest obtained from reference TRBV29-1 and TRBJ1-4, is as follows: SAVISQKPSRDICQRGTSLTIQCQVDSQVTMMFWYRQQPGQSLTLIATANQGSEATYESGFVIDKFPISRPNLTFSTLTVSNMSPEDSSIYLCSAGQINEKLFFGSGTQLSVL.

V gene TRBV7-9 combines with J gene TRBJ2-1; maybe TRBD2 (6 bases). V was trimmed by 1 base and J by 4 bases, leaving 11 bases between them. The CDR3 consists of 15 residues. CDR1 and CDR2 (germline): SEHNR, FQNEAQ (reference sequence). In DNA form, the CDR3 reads TGTGCCAGCAGCTTAGGTAGCGGAGTTTACAATGAGCAGTTCTTC. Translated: CASSLGSGVYNEQFF.